These 10 T cell receptor beta chains came from one sample sequenced in a study of graft-versus-host responses after intestinal transplantation. Sequencing used immunoSEQ multiplex PCR; TCRdb keeps in-frame clones, though not all of them. Of some 22,000 clones listed, 40% to 45% were seen once; the top ten hold approximately 1.6%. The authors combined approximately 200,000 CFSE-labeled responder cells with approximately 200,000 irradiated, violet-dye-labeled stimulator cells in plates. The starting material was alloreactive CD8+ T cells from a mixed lymphocyte reaction culture, obtained before intestinal transplant. Documented subset: CFSE-low proliferating T cells sorted from roughly six-day pre-transplant mixed lymphocyte reaction (GvH or HvG direction). The receptor source for this set is a human patient who received an intestinal transplant.

This clone was observed a few times. This sequence joins TRBV28 and TRBJ2-7; 10 positions agree with TRBD2. The CDR3 consists of 12 residues. The V gene end was trimmed by 3 bases and the J gene end by 10 bases; junction bases not matched to a gene: 3. In germline, CDR1 is MDHEN, CDR2 SYDVKM. This chain's CDR3 is CASSFLAGDQYF. In DNA form, the CDR3 reads TGTGCCAGCAGTTTTCTAGCGGGAGATCAGTACTTC.

The chain is built from TRBV30 and TRBJ2-3; D is uncertain. V was pared by 0 bases and J by 0 bases, with 10 bases between. Germline assignment: CDR1 GTSNPN and CDR2 SVGIG (reference sequence). This CDR3 contains 15 residues. The CDR3 region is CAWSVFELSTDTQYF. The CDR3 coding sequence is TGTGCCTGGAGTGTCTTTGAGCTGAGCACAGATACGCAGTATTTT.

The chain employs TRBV7-9 and TRBJ1-2; D call uncertain. This CDR3 region has 15 residues. V shed 2 bases and J shed 0 bases, with 10 bases lying between them. In germline, CDR1 is SEHNR, CDR2 FQNEAQ (reference sequence). CDR3 in amino acids: CASSLSPEPNYGYTF. The CDR3 DNA is TGTGCCAGCAGCTTATCGCCGGAACCTAACTATGGCTACACCTTC. Drawing the rest from reference TRBV7-9 and TRBJ1-2, the complete variable domain is DTGVSQNPRHKITKRGQNVTFRCDPISEHNRLYWYRQTLGQGPEFLTYFQNEAQLEKSRLLSDRFSAERPKGSFSTLEIQRTEQGDSAMYLCASSLSPEPNYGYTFGSGTRLTVV.

Comments on this clone: A read error may account for a junction end that differs from germline. The chain carries TRBV7-7 and TRBJ2-7; TRBD1 matches at 9 bases. Germline CDR1 and CDR2: SSHAT and FNYEAQ (reference sequence). CDR3 length: 15 residues. CDR3 residues: CASSLGTGSIYEQYF. The CDR3 DNA sequence: TGTGCTAGCAGCTTAGGGACAGGGTCTATCTACGAGCAGTACTTC.

This clone was counted a few times. In DNA, the CDR3 is TGCGCCAGCAGTATAAGCGGGAGGGCTGATGAGCAGTTCTTC. This encodes CASSISGRADEQFF. The chain recombines TRBV5-1 with TRBJ2-1, with 10 bases matching TRBD2. After removal of 5 bases from V and 8 bases from J, the junction contained 7 bases not matched to a gene. The CDR3 is 14 residues long. CDR1 is SGHRS, CDR2 YFSETQ, per germline.

This clone was seen just once. The chain uses TRBV7-6 and TRBJ2-4, with D perhaps matching TRBD1 (6 bases). From germline, CDR1 is SGHVS and CDR2 FNYEAQ. V was trimmed by 2 bases and J by 3 bases, leaving 8 bases between them. The CDR3 length is 14 residues. As DNA, the CDR3 is TGTGCCAGCAGCTTAAACAGGGACAAAAACATTCAGTACTTC. This sequence encodes CASSLNRDKNIQYF.

The rearrangement joins TRBV9 to TRBJ1-2; D is unresolved. The ends were cut back, 1 base at V and 3 bases at J, with 7 bases in the middle. The CDR3 is 13 residues long. Per germline, CDR1 SGDLS and CDR2 YYNGEE. The CDR3 region is CASSVSVDYGYTF. CDR3 nucleotides: TGTGCCAGCAGCGTAAGCGTTGACTATGGCTACACCTTC.

This chain links TRBV9 with TRBJ2-7, with D unclear. The CDR3 spans 14 residues. With 0 bases removed from V and 2 bases from J, the gap between germline ends came to 9 bases. CDR1 is SGDLS and CDR2 is YYNGEE in the germline V gene. In DNA form, the CDR3 reads TGTGCCAGCAGCGTAGGTGTCGGACCCTACGAGCAGTACTTC. Its translation is CASSVGVGPYEQYF.

The gene calls are TRBV4-1 and TRBJ2-1; D is unresolved. V lost 6 bases and J 0 bases, leaving 12 bases between the germline ends. Germline CDR1 is MGHRA and CDR2 is YSYEKL. CDR3 length: 15 residues. DNA for the CDR3: TGCGCCAGCAGTCTAGGATTCAGCTCCTACAATGAGCAGTTCTTC. Amino acids: CASSLGFSSYNEQFF.

The gene calls are TRBV5-4 and TRBJ1-2, with D possibly matching TRBD1 (5 bases). The germline V gene has CDR1 SGHNT and CDR2 YYREEE (reference sequence). CDR3 size: 13 residues. V was clipped by 6 bases and J by 8 bases, with 17 bases between them. The CDR3, as DNA: TGTGCCAGCACCCCTGTGGGGGTGAAAGGCTACACCTTC. Its protein is CASTPVGVKGYTF.